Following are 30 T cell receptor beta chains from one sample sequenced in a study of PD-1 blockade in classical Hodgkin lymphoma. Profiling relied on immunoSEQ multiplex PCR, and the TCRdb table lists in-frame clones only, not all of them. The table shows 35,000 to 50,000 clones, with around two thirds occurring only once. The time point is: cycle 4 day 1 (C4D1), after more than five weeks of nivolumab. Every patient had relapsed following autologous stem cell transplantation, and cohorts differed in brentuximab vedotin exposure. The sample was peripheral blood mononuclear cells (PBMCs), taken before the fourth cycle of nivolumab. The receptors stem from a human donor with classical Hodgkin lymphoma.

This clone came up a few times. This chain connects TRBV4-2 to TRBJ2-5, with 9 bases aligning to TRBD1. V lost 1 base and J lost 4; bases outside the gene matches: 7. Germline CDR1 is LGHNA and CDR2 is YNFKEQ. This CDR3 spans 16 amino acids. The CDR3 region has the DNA TGTGCCAGCAGCCAAGTTGAGACAGGGGGGGGAGAGACCCAGTACTTC. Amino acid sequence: CASSQVETGGGETQYF.

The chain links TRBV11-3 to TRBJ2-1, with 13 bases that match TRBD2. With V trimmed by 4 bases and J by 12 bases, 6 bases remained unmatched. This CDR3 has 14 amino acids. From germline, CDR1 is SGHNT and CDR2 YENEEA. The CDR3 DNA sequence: TGTGCCAGCAGCTCGGGACTAGCGGGGACCCGGCAGTTCTTC. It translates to CASSSGLAGTRQFF. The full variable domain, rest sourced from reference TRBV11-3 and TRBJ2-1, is EAGVVQSPRYKIIEKKQPVAFWCNPISGHNTLYWYLQNLGQGPELLIRYENEEAVDDSQLPKDRFSAERLKGVDSTLKIQPAELGDSAVYLCASSSGLAGTRQFFGPGTRLTVL.

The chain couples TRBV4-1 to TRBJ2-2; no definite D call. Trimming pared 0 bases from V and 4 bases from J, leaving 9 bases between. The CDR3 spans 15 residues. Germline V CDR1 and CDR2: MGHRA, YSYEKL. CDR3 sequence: CASSQDPGTTGELFF. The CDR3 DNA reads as TGCGCCAGCAGCCAAGATCCAGGCACCACCGGGGAGCTGTTTTTT.

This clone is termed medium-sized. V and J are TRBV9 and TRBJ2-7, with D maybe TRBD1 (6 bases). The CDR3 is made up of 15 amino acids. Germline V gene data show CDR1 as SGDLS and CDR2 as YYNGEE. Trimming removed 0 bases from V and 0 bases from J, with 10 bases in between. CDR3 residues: CASSVGGQTSYEQYF. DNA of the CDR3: TGTGCCAGCAGCGTAGGGGGGCAGACCTCCTACGAGCAGTACTTC.

The DNA of the CDR3 is TGTGCCAGCAGTTTAATCACCGCCGACTATAATTCACCCCTCCACTTT. Protein: CASSLITADYNSPLHF. This chain uses TRBV28 with TRBJ1-6; D not certain. From germline, CDR1 is MDHEN and CDR2 SYDVKM. Trimming took 2 bases from V and 3 from J, leaving 11 bases between them. The CDR3 runs to 16 residues.

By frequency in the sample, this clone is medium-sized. CDR3 in amino acids: CASSLGSPTDTQYF. The CDR3 coding sequence is TGTGCCAGCAGTTTAGGTAGCCCGACAGATACGCAGTATTTT. The rearrangement uses TRBV28 and TRBJ2-3; D is uncertain. Germline-derived CDR1 and CDR2 are MDHEN and SYDVKM. The CDR3 totals 14 residues. V lost 2 bases and J lost 3, with 9 bases in between.

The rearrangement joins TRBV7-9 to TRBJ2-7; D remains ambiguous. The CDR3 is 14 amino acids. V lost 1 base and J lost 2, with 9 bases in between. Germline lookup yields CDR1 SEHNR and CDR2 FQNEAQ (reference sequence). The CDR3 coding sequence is TGTGCCAGCAGCTTAGAAGTTCTAGCCTACGAGCAGTACTTC. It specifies CASSLEVLAYEQYF.

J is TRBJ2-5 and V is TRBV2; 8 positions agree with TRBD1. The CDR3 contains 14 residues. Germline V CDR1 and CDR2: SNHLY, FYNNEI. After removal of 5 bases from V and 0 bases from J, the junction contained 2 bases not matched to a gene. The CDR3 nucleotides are TGTGCCAGCAGTTGGGACAGGCACCAAGAGACCCAGTACTTC. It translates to CASSWDRHQETQYF. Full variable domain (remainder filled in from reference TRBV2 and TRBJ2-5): EPEVTQTPSHQVTQMGQEVILRCVPISNHLYFYWYRQILGQKVEFLVSFYNNEISEKSEIFDDQFSVERPDGSNFTLKIRSTKLEDSAMYFCASSWDRHQETQYFGPGTRLLVL.

The CDR3 nucleotides are TGCAGTAGAGAATTGGCCTACGAGCAGTACTTC. Translation gives CSRELAYEQYF. The V call is TRBV20-1, the J call TRBJ2-7; no clear D. Germline CDR1 and CDR2: DFQATT and SNEGSKA (reference sequence). With 8 bases removed from V and 2 bases from J, the gap between germline ends came to 10 bases. The CDR3 length is 11 residues.

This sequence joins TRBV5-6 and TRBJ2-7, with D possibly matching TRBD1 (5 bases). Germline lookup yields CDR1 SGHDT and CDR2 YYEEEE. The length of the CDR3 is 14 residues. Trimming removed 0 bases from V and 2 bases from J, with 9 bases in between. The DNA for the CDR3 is TGTGCCAGCAGCTTGGGACAGCTGACCTACGAGCAGTACTTC. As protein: CASSLGQLTYEQYF.

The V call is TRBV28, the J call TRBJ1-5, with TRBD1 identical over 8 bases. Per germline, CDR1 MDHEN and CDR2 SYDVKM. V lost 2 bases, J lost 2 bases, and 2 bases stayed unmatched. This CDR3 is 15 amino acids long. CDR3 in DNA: TGTGCCAGCAGTTTACCAGGGGGCGGCAATCAGCCCCAGCATTTT. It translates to CASSLPGGGNQPQHF.

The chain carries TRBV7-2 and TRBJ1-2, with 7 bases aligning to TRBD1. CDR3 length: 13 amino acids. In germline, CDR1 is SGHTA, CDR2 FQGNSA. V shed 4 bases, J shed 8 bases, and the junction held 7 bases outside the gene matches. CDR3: CASSSQGGEGYTF. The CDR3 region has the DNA TGTGCCAGCAGCTCGCAGGGGGGAGAAGGCTACACCTTC. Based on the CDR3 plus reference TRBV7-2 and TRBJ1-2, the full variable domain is GAGVSQSPSNKVTEKGKDVELRCDPISGHTALYWYRQSLGQGLEFLIYFQGNSAPDKSGLPSDRFSAERTGGSVSTLTIQRTQQEDSAVYLCASSSQGGEGYTFGSGTRLTVV.

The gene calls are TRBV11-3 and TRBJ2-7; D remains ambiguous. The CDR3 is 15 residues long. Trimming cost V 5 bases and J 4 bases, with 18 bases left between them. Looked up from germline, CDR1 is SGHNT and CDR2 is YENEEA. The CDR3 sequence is CASSINSSPMYEQYF. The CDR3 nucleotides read TGTGCCAGCAGCATAAACAGTTCCCCTATGTACGAGCAGTACTTC. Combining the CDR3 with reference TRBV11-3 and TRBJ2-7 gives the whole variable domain EAGVVQSPRYKIIEKKQPVAFWCNPISGHNTLYWYLQNLGQGPELLIRYENEEAVDDSQLPKDRFSAERLKGVDSTLKIQPAELGDSAVYLCASSINSSPMYEQYFGPGTRLTVT.

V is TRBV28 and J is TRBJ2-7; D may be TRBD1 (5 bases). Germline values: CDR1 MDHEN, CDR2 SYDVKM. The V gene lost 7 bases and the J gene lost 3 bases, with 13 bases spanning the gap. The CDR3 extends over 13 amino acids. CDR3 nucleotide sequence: TGTGCCAGCAACAGGAGAGCAGACTACGAGCAGTACTTC. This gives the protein CASNRRADYEQYF.

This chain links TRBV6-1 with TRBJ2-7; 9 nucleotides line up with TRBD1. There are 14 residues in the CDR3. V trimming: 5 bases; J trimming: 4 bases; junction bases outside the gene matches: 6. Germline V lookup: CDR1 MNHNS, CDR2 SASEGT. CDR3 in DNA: TGTGCCAGCAGTCCCGGGACAGGGAGATACGAGCAGTACTTC. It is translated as CASSPGTGRYEQYF.

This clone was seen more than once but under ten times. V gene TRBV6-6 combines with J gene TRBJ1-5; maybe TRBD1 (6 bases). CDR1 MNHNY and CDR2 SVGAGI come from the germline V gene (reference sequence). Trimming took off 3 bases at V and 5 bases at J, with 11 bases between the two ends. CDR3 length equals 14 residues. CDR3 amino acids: CASSYPGEDQPQHF. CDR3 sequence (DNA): TGTGCCAGCAGTTATCCAGGGGAGGATCAGCCCCAGCATTTT.

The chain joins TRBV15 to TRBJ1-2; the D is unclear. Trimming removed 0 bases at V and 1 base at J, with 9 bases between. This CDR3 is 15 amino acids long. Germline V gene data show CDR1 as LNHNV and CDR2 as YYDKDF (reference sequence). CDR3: CATSRDEQVNYGYTF. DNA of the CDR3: TGTGCCACCAGCAGAGATGAACAAGTTAACTATGGCTACACCTTC.

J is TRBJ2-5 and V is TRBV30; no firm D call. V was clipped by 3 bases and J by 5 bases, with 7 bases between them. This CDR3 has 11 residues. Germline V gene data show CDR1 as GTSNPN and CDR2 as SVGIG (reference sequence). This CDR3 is CAWRLGETQYF. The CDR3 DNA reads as TGTGCCTGGAGACTGGGGGAGACCCAGTACTTC. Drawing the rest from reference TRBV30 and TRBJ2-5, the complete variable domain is SQTIHQWPATLVQPVGSPLSLECTVEGTSNPNLYWYRQAAGRGLQLLFYSVGIGQISSEVPQNLSASRPQDRQFILSSKKLLLSDSGFYLCAWRLGETQYFGPGTRLLVL.

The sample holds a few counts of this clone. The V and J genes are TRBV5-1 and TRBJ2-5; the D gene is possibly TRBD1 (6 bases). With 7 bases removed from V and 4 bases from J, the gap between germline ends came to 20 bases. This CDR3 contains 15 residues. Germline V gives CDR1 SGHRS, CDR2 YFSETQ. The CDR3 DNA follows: TGCGCCAGCGGGTCGTCCTCAGGGGATGGAGAGACCCAGTACTTC. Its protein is CASGSSSGDGETQYF.

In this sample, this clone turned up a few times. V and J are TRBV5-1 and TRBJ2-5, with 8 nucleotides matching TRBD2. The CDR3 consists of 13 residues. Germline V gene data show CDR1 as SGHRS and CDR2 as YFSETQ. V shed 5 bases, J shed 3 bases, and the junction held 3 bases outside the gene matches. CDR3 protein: CASSSLAEETQYF. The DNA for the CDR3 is TGCGCCAGCAGTTCACTAGCGGAAGAGACCCAGTACTTC.

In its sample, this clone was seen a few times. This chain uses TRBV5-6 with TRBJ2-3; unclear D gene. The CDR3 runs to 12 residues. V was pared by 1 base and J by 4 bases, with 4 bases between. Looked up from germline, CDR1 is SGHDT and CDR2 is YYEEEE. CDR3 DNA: TGTGCCAGCAGCTTGCTGGCAGATACGCAGTATTTT. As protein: CASSLLADTQYF.

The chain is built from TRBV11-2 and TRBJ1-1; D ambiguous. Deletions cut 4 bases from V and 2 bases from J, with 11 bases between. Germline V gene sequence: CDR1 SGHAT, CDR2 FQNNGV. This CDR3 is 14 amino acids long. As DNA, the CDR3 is TGTGCCAGCAGCTCGCGGACCCTTAACACTGAAGCTTTCTTT. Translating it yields CASSSRTLNTEAFF.

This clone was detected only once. Here the CDR3 reads CASSLESALRTQYF. DNA for the CDR3: TGCGCCAGCAGCTTGGAGTCAGCCCTAAGGACCCAGTACTTC. This sequence joins TRBV5-1 and TRBJ2-5; D gene uncertain. This CDR3 has 14 amino acids. Trimming pared 0 bases from V and 7 bases from J, leaving 13 bases between. The germline gives CDR1 SGHRS, CDR2 YFSETQ.

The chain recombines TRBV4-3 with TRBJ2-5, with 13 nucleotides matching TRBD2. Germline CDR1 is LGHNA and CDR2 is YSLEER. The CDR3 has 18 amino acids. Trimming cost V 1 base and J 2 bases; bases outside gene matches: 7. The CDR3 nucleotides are TGCGCCAGCAGCCAAGTTTTCGCGGGACTAGCGGGACAAGAGACCCAGTACTTC. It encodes CASSQVFAGLAGQETQYF.

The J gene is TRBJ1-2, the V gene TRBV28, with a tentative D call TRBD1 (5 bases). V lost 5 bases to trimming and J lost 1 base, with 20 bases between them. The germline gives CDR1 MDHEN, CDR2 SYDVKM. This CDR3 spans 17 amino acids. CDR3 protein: CASSRRPGGGGNYGYTF. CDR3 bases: TGTGCCAGCAGTCGAAGGCCCGGGGGAGGAGGTAACTATGGCTACACCTTC.

CDR3 region: CASSQASSTVLNSPLHF. The CDR3 bases are TGCGCCAGCAGCCAAGCCTCCTCGACAGTTCTTAATTCACCCCTCCACTTT. J is TRBJ1-6 and V is TRBV4-1; a weak D match, TRBD1 (5 bases). The CDR3 length is 17 residues. CDR1 is MGHRA and CDR2 is YSYEKL in the germline V gene. Between the trimmed V and J ends, which lost 1 base and 6 bases, there was a span of 16 bases.

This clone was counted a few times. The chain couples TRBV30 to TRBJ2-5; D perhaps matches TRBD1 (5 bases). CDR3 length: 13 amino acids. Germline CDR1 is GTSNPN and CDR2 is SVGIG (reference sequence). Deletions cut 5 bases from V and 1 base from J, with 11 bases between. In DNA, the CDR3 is TGTGCCTGGGCCCAGGGTCGCCAAGAGACCCAGTACTTC. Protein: CAWAQGRQETQYF.

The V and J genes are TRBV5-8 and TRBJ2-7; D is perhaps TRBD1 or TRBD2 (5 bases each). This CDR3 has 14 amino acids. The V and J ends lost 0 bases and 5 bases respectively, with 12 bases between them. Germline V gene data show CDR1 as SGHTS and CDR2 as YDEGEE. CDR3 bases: TGTGCCAGCAGCTTGGAGGGGAGTGGCCACGAGCAGTACTTC. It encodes CASSLEGSGHEQYF. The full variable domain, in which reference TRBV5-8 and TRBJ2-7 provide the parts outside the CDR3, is EAGVTQSPTHLIKTRGQQATLRCSPISGHTSVYWYQQALGLGLQFLLWYDEGEERNRGNFPPRFSGRQFPNYSSELNVNALELEDSALYLCASSLEGSGHEQYFGPGTRLTVT.

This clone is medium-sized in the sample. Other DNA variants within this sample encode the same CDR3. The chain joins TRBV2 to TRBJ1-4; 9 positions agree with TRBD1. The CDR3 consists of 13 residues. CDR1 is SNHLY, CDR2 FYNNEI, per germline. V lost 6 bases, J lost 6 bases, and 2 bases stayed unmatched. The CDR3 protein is CASRGDRDEKLFF. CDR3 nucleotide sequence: TGTGCCAGCAGGGGGGACAGGGATGAAAAACTGTTTTTT.

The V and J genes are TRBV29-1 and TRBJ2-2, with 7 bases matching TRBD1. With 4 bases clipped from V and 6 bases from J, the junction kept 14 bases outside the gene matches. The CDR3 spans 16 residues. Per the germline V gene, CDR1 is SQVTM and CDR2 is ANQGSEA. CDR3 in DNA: TGCAGCGTTGGGGGACGGAGGACAGGACATGCCGGGGAGCTGTTTTTT. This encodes CSVGGRRTGHAGELFF.